Following are 30 T cell receptor beta chains from one sample sequenced in a study of TIL therapy for anti-PD-1-resistant metastatic lung cancer. Time point specified: pre-treatment sample, taken before nivolumab and TIL therapy. The libraries were made with immunoSEQ v3. TCRdb keeps only in-frame clones here, not all; method: immunoSEQ multiplex PCR. The data contain about 46,000 clones, around 85% of them singletons. This specimen consisted of blood, obtained at baseline. Receptors originate from a person between 30 and 79 years old with non-small cell lung cancer.

This sequence joins TRBV7-9 and TRBJ1-3; the D gene is possibly TRBD1 (5 bases). The V end was cut by 5 bases, the J end by 7 bases, with 15 bases between. The CDR3 has 14 residues. Germline V lookup: CDR1 SEHNR, CDR2 FQNEAQ (reference sequence). CDR3 DNA sequence: TGTGCCAGCAGCCGGGGGGAGGTCTGGAACACCATATATTTT. Protein product: CASSRGEVWNTIYF.

J is TRBJ1-2 and V is TRBV6-1; 7 bases agree with TRBD1. Trimming at V came to 1 base and at J to 4 bases, leaving 6 bases not matched to a gene. This CDR3 has 15 residues. CDR1 and CDR2 from the germline V gene are MNHNS and SASEGT. The chain's CDR3 is CASSEVGTVSYGYTF. The CDR3 bases are TGTGCCAGCAGTGAAGTGGGGACAGTGTCCTATGGCTACACCTTC.

The V gene is TRBV3-1 (or the pseudogene TRBV3-2), the J gene TRBJ1-5; D may be TRBD1 (6 bases). The V gene's germline CDR1 is LGHDT and CDR2 YNNKEL (reference sequence). The CDR3 totals 17 residues. V lost 1 base and J lost 4, with 17 bases in between. This chain's CDR3 is CASSQGVEHRANQPQHF. The DNA for the CDR3 is TGTGCCAGCAGCCAAGGTGTAGAACACAGGGCAAATCAGCCCCAGCATTTT.

The chain is built from TRBV21-1 and TRBJ2-7. TRBV21-1 corresponds to a pseudogene. The CDR3 runs 21 residues. CDR3 region: CASSKALFGLSGTPGSYEQYF. The CDR3 nucleotides are TGTGCCAGCAGCAAAGCGCTTTTTGGTCTTTCCGGGACCCCTGGCTCCTACGAGCAGTACTTC.

The sample holds one count of this clone. This sequence joins TRBV7-9 and TRBJ1-5, with 8 bases aligning to TRBD1. V lost 3 bases, J lost 5 bases, and 3 bases stayed unmatched. This CDR3 is 14 amino acids long. Germline CDR1 is SEHNR and CDR2 is FQNEAQ (reference sequence). In DNA, the CDR3 is TGTGCCAGCAGCTTCGGACAGGGTGATCAGCCCCAGCATTTT. Protein sequence: CASSFGQGDQPQHF.

The V call is TRBV2, the J call TRBJ1-3, with D unclear. CDR3 length equals 15 residues. Germline CDR1 SNHLY, CDR2 FYNNEI. V lost 2 bases, J lost 2 bases, and 10 bases lay in between. CDR3 DNA sequence: TGTGCCAGCAGTGAACTGGGTGTAGCTGGAAACACCATATATTTT. It codes for CASSELGVAGNTIYF.

The V and J genes are TRBV27 and TRBJ1-5; D possibly corresponds to TRBD1 (5 bases). V lost 3 bases and J 7 bases, leaving 7 bases between the germline ends. Germline V gene data show CDR1 as MNHEY and CDR2 as SMNVEV (reference sequence). The CDR3 is made up of 12 amino acids. The CDR3 sequence: CASSFRGQPQHF. In DNA form, the CDR3 reads TGTGCCAGCAGTTTTCGGGGCCAGCCCCAGCATTTT.

The chain uses TRBV6-5 and TRBJ1-1; D not resolved. Germline loops: CDR1 MNHEY, CDR2 SVGAGI. The V gene lost 6 bases and the J gene lost 7 bases, with 15 bases spanning the gap. This CDR3 has 13 residues. The CDR3 sequence: CASRGRQSFEAFF. In DNA form, the CDR3 reads TGTGCCAGCAGGGGTCGACAAAGTTTTGAAGCTTTCTTT.

This sequence joins TRBV19 and TRBJ1-3; no firm D call. Trimming stripped 3 bases from V and 0 bases from J, with 9 bases between. In germline, CDR1 is LNHDA, CDR2 SQIVND (reference sequence). This CDR3 is built from 15 residues. The CDR3 sequence: CASSIGQHSGNTIYF. DNA for the CDR3: TGTGCCAGTAGTATCGGGCAGCACTCTGGAAACACCATATATTTT.

The chain is built from TRBV28 and TRBJ2-7; 12 bases fit TRBD2. CDR1 MDHEN and CDR2 SYDVKM come from the germline V gene. The V and J ends lost 6 bases and 3 bases, in that order; junction bases with no gene match: 9. The CDR3 covers 16 residues. CDR3 amino acids: CASSPTSGGILYEQYF. For the CDR3, the DNA is TGTGCCAGCAGCCCTACTAGCGGGGGGATCCTCTACGAGCAGTACTTC.

This chain connects TRBV30 to TRBJ1-3; the D gene is possibly TRBD1 (5 bases). V dropped 0 bases and J dropped 2 bases, with 8 bases sitting between them. CDR1 GTSNPN and CDR2 SVGIG come from the germline V gene (reference sequence). The CDR3 extends over 14 amino acids. The CDR3 region is CAWSVGGAGNTIYF. CDR3 nucleotide sequence: TGTGCCTGGAGTGTTGGGGGGGCTGGAAACACCATATATTTT.

CDR3 protein: CASSLAGLGTQYF. CDR3 bases: TGTGCCAGCAGCTTGGCCGGTCTGGGGACCCAGTACTTC. The chain is built from TRBV5-6 and TRBJ2-5; no clear D gene. Germline V lookup: CDR1 SGHDT, CDR2 YYEEEE. V lost 0 bases and J 7 bases, leaving 10 bases between the germline ends. The CDR3 length is 13 residues.

V usage is TRBV28 and J usage is TRBJ2-7, with D perhaps matching TRBD2 (6 bases). Trimming stripped 2 bases from V and 3 bases from J, with 17 bases between. The CDR3 is made up of 16 amino acids. Germline values: CDR1 MDHEN, CDR2 SYDVKM. The CDR3 sequence: CASSLNVGGGIYEQYF. CDR3 sequence (DNA): TGTGCCAGCAGTTTAAATGTGGGCGGCGGGATCTACGAGCAGTACTTC.

A remark on this clone: At one boundary the junction diverges from the germline segment, which might be a read error. The V call is TRBV6-1, the J call TRBJ2-1; 8 bases align to TRBD2. The CDR3 has 14 residues. In germline, CDR1 is MNHNS, CDR2 SASEGT. In nucleotides, the CDR3 is TGTGCCAGCAGGGAAGGACTAGCCAGTAATGAGCAGTTCTTC. It is translated as CASREGLASNEQFF.

The chain carries TRBV27 and TRBJ2-3; 8 positions agree with TRBD1. The CDR3 totals 16 residues. The ends lost 0 bases at V and 4 bases at J; junction bases unmatched: 6. Germline assignment: CDR1 MNHEY and CDR2 SMNVEV (reference sequence). The CDR3 bases are TGTGCCAGCAGTTTATCCCAACGCAGGGGGCCAGATACGCAGTATTTT. As protein: CASSLSQRRGPDTQYF.

The rearrangement links TRBV11-2 to TRBJ2-7; TRBD1 aligns across 8 bases. Germline loops: CDR1 SGHAT, CDR2 FQNNGV. V dropped 1 base and J dropped 4; count of bases not matched to a gene: 9. This CDR3 spans 16 amino acids. The CDR3 region has the DNA TGTGCCAGCAGCTTAGGCTTAGGACAGGGCTATTACGAGCAGTACTTC. Its protein is CASSLGLGQGYYEQYF.

V and J are TRBV5-4 and TRBJ1-2, with TRBD1 identical over 10 bases. CDR3 length: 15 amino acids. Trimming at V came to 3 bases and at J to 2 bases, leaving 4 bases not matched to a gene. CDR1 and CDR2 from the germline V gene are SGHNT and YYREEE (reference sequence). Written as DNA, the CDR3 is TGTGCCAGCAGCTCGGGACAGGGGCAGAACTATGGCTACACCTTC. It yields the protein CASSSGQGQNYGYTF.

This chain joins TRBV6-2 or TRBV6-3 and TRBJ2-2, with D possibly being TRBD1 (5 bases). CDR1 MNHEY and CDR2 SVGEGT come from the germline V gene. The CDR3 has 13 amino acids. The V gene lost 4 bases and the J gene lost 5 bases, with 8 bases spanning the gap. This CDR3 is CASSFRETGELFF. For the CDR3, the DNA is TGTGCCAGCAGTTTCAGGGAAACCGGGGAGCTGTTTTTT.

The V gene is TRBV4-1, the J gene TRBJ2-1, with D perhaps assigned TRBD1 or TRBD2 (7 bases each). V lost 0 bases and J 7 bases, leaving 13 bases between the germline ends. There are 15 residues in the CDR3. The germline CDR1 and CDR2 sequences are MGHRA and YSYEKL. CDR3 sequence: CASSQDGEGANEQFF. CDR3 bases: TGCGCCAGCAGCCAAGATGGGGAGGGGGCGAATGAGCAGTTCTTC.

The V call is TRBV7-8, the J call TRBJ1-5; D uncertain. With 5 bases removed from V and 6 bases from J, the gap between germline ends came to 26 bases. CDR1 SGHVS and CDR2 FQNEAQ come from the germline V gene. The CDR3 runs to 18 residues. The CDR3: CASSPRPGSLSGFQPQHF. CDR3 nucleotides: TGTGCCAGCAGCCCCCGCCCTGGGTCATTGTCTGGGTTTCAGCCCCAGCATTTT. Combining the CDR3 with reference TRBV7-8 and TRBJ1-5 gives the whole variable domain GAGVSQSPRYKVAKRGQDVALRCDPISGHVSLFWYQQALGQGPEFLTYFQNEAQLDKSGLPSDRFFAERPEGSVSTLKIQRTQQEDSAVYLCASSPRPGSLSGFQPQHFGDGTRLSIL.

This chain links TRBV6-6 with TRBJ2-5, with D perhaps matching TRBD1 or TRBD2 (5 bases each). Germline CDR1 is MNHNY and CDR2 is SVGAGI (reference sequence). CDR3 length: 14 amino acids. The V and J ends lost 6 bases and 3 bases respectively, with 14 bases between them. This CDR3 reads CASSALGTKETQYF. The CDR3 coding sequence is TGTGCCAGCAGCGCCCTAGGGACCAAAGAGACCCAGTACTTC.

The chain employs TRBV5-1 and TRBJ2-7; possible D gene TRBD1, 6 bases. The CDR3 has 15 amino acids. With 0 bases removed from V and 4 bases from J, the gap between germline ends came to 14 bases. Per the germline V gene, CDR1 is SGHRS and CDR2 is YFSETQ. CDR3 region: CASSLALQGGYEQYF. In DNA, the CDR3 is TGCGCCAGCAGCTTGGCCTTACAGGGTGGTTACGAGCAGTACTTC.

This chain uses TRBV6-5 with TRBJ2-7; D is uncertain. Trimming took off 2 bases at V and 2 bases at J, with 13 bases between the two ends. This CDR3 is built from 15 residues. The germline V gene has CDR1 MNHEY and CDR2 SVGAGI. The DNA of the CDR3 is TGTGCCAGCAGTTACGGTTTTAGTGACACCTACGAGCAGTACTTC. This encodes CASSYGFSDTYEQYF.

This clone was detected once. The CDR3, as DNA: TGTGCCAGCAGCCCTGGGGGCCCACGACAGGGTAGCAATCAGCCCCAGCATTTT. As protein: CASSPGGPRQGSNQPQHF. The V and J genes are TRBV27 and TRBJ1-5; 7 positions agree with TRBD1. Germline values: CDR1 MNHEY, CDR2 SMNVEV (reference sequence). The CDR3 is made up of 18 amino acids. The ends lost 6 bases at V and 0 bases at J; junction bases unmatched: 14.

J is TRBJ2-7 and V is TRBV14, with D uncertain. The CDR3 sequence is 13 residues long. The ends were cut back, 0 bases at V and 9 bases at J, with 12 bases in the middle. The germline CDR1 and CDR2 sequences are SGHDN and FVKESK. CDR3 nucleotide sequence: TGTGCCAGCAGCCAAGATCTGCAGCGACCGCAGTACTTC. Amino acids: CASSQDLQRPQYF. Full variable domain (remainder filled in from reference TRBV14 and TRBJ2-7): EAGVTQFPSHSVIEKGQTVTLRCDPISGHDNLYWYRRVMGKEIKFLLHFVKESKQDESGMPNNRFLAERTGGTYSTLKVQPAELEDSGVYFCASSQDLQRPQYFGPGTRLTVT.

The chain is built from TRBV28 and TRBJ2-7, with 8 bases fitting TRBD2. The junction had 10 bases not matched to a gene; V was cut back by 6 bases and J by 0 bases. Germline values: CDR1 MDHEN, CDR2 SYDVKM. This CDR3 has 16 amino acids. The CDR3 sequence: CASSQRGGQFSYEQYF. DNA of the CDR3: TGTGCCAGCAGCCAACGGGGGGGTCAGTTCTCCTACGAGCAGTACTTC.

V gene TRBV4-3 combines with J gene TRBJ1-1, with D tentatively TRBD1 (5 bases). Trimming stripped 3 bases from V and 7 bases from J, with 12 bases between. Germline loops: CDR1 LGHNA, CDR2 YSLEER. The CDR3 runs 13 residues. The CDR3 sequence is CASSQITGIEAFF. The CDR3 DNA reads as TGCGCCAGCAGCCAGATTACAGGAATTGAAGCTTTCTTT.

The V gene is TRBV19, the J gene TRBJ2-1, with TRBD2 identical over 9 bases. The V and J ends lost 3 bases and 4 bases, in that order; junction bases with no gene match: 4. The CDR3 has 15 amino acids. Germline CDR1 LNHDA, CDR2 SQIVND (reference sequence). CDR3 sequence reads: CASSIQRGAYNEQFF. Here the CDR3 DNA reads TGTGCCAGTAGTATTCAGCGGGGGGCGTACAATGAGCAGTTCTTC. Looking up the rest from reference TRBV19 and TRBJ2-1 gives the full variable domain: DGGITQSPKYLFRKEGQNVTLSCEQNLNHDAMYWYRQDPGQGLRLIYYSQIVNDFQKGDIAEGYSVSREKKESFPLTVTSAQKNPTAFYLCASSIQRGAYNEQFFGPGTRLTVL.

This clone came up a few times. This chain connects TRBV11-2 to TRBJ2-7, with D uncertain. V lost 6 bases to trimming and J lost 4 bases, with 10 bases between them. Per the germline V gene, CDR1 is SGHAT and CDR2 is FQNNGV. CDR3 length: 12 residues. CDR3 in amino acids: CASSAPMYEQYF. In nucleotides, the CDR3 is TGTGCCAGCAGTGCCCCTATGTACGAGCAGTACTTC.

The chain uses TRBV6-2 or TRBV6-3 and TRBJ2-5; D not certain. Germline V gene sequence: CDR1 MNHEY, CDR2 SVGEGT. V lost 1 base, J lost 4 bases, and 4 bases lay in between. CDR3 length: 12 amino acids. The DNA for the CDR3 is TGTGCCAGCAGTTACTGGGGAGAGACCCAGTACTTC. It encodes CASSYWGETQYF.